A selection of T cell receptor beta chains follows, all from one sample in a study of cytomegalovirus exposure and HLA in healthy donors. Profiling relied on immunoSEQ multiplex PCR, and the TCRdb table lists in-frame clones only, not all of them. This table holds 160,000 or so clones, roughly four fifths found once. The source material was PBMCs. The receptor source for this set is a man between 45 and 60 years old in good health and CMV-seropositive. Each CDR3 is given with its conserved first and last residue. Fields, in order: D gene, J gene, V gene, clone size, CDR3 protein, CDR3 DNA. The D gene is left open where the match is weak. Clone size appears in some rows only: once, few, many, or a class for an expanded clone.

d_call: .
j_call: TRBJ2-7
v_call: TRBV18
clone_size: once
cdr3_aa: CASSQVSSYEQYF
cdr3_nt: TGTGCCAGCTCCCAGGTAAGCTCCTACGAGCAGTACTTC

d_call: TRBD1
j_call: TRBJ2-3
v_call: TRBV9
clone_size: .
cdr3_aa: CASSVGQGAKITDTQYF
cdr3_nt: TGTGCCAGCAGCGTAGGTCAGGGGGCGAAAATCACAGATACGCAGTATTTT

d_call: TRBD2
j_call: TRBJ2-7
v_call: TRBV27
clone_size: .
cdr3_aa: CASSLSGLAGGKSSYEQYF
cdr3_nt: TGTGCCAGCAGTTTATCTGGACTAGCGGGGGGCAAGAGCTCCTACGAGCAGTACTTC

d_call: .
j_call: TRBJ2-7
v_call: TRBV5-1
clone_size: .
cdr3_aa: CASSLAGVDYEQYF
cdr3_nt: TGCGCCAGCAGCTTGGCGGGGGTAGACTACGAGCAGTACTTC

d_call: .
j_call: TRBJ2-7
v_call: TRBV28
clone_size: few
cdr3_aa: CASSPRGSLSPEQYF
cdr3_nt: TGTGCCAGCAGTCCCCGGGGTAGTCTCTCCCCCGAGCAGTACTTC

d_call: TRBD1
j_call: TRBJ1-2
v_call: TRBV29-1
clone_size: once
cdr3_aa: CSVEGTGERYGYTF
cdr3_nt: TGCAGCGTTGAGGGGACAGGGGAAAGGTATGGCTACACCTTC

d_call: TRBD2
j_call: TRBJ2-2
v_call: TRBV7-8
clone_size: few
cdr3_aa: CASSLIASGNTGELFF
cdr3_nt: TGTGCCAGCAGCTTAATAGCTAGCGGGAACACCGGGGAGCTGTTTTTT

d_call: .
j_call: TRBJ2-3
v_call: TRBV7-2
clone_size: .
cdr3_aa: CASSLVQTGVRADTQYF
cdr3_nt: TGTGCCAGCAGCTTAGTCCAAACCGGGGTAAGGGCAGATACGCAGTATTTT

d_call: .
j_call: TRBJ2-5
v_call: TRBV11-2
clone_size: .
cdr3_aa: CASSSGQIGETQYF
cdr3_nt: TGTGCCAGCAGCTCTGGACAGATTGGGGAGACCCAGTACTTC

d_call: TRBD2
j_call: TRBJ2-7
v_call: TRBV5-1
clone_size: .
cdr3_aa: CASSLVGRGSEQYF
cdr3_nt: TGCGCCAGCAGCTTGGTGGGGCGGGGGAGCGAGCAGTACTTC

d_call: .
j_call: TRBJ1-3
v_call: TRBV6-1
clone_size: .
cdr3_aa: CASRAGGGGNTIYF
cdr3_nt: TGTGCCAGCAGGGCAGGTGGTGGGGGAAACACCATATATTTT

d_call: .
j_call: TRBJ2-2
v_call: TRBV19
clone_size: .
cdr3_aa: CASSMVGAPNTGELFF
cdr3_nt: TGTGCCAGTAGTATGGTAGGGGCCCCGAACACCGGGGAGCTGTTTTTT

d_call: TRBD1
j_call: TRBJ2-2
v_call: TRBV6-4
clone_size: .
cdr3_aa: CASSVEQGAPPGELFF
cdr3_nt: TGTGCCAGCAGTGTAGAACAGGGGGCGCCCCCCGGGGAGCTGTTTTTT

d_call: TRBD1
j_call: TRBJ1-4
v_call: TRBV5-1
clone_size: .
cdr3_aa: CASSLTGNDEKLFF
cdr3_nt: TGCGCCAGCAGCCTGACAGGGAATGATGAAAAACTGTTTTTT

d_call: TRBD1
j_call: TRBJ2-7
v_call: TRBV4-3
clone_size: .
cdr3_aa: CASSQDRGLYEQYF
cdr3_nt: TGCGCCAGCAGCCAAGACAGGGGGCTCTACGAGCAGTACTTC

d_call: TRBD2
j_call: TRBJ2-3
v_call: TRBV9
clone_size: .
cdr3_aa: CASSPDGLAGSDTQYF
cdr3_nt: TGTGCCAGCAGCCCAGACGGACTAGCGGGGTCAGATACGCAGTATTTT

d_call: TRBD1
j_call: TRBJ1-5
v_call: TRBV7-9
clone_size: .
cdr3_aa: CASSSRDRNQPQHF
cdr3_nt: TGTGCCAGCAGCTCCCGGGACAGAAATCAGCCCCAGCATTTT

d_call: .
j_call: TRBJ1-4
v_call: TRBV28
clone_size: .
cdr3_aa: CASRYRPNEKLFF
cdr3_nt: TGTGCCAGCAGGTACAGGCCTAATGAAAAACTGTTTTTT

d_call: TRBD1
j_call: TRBJ2-2
v_call: TRBV5-1
clone_size: .
cdr3_aa: CASSPRQGVFSNTGELFF
cdr3_nt: TGCGCCAGCAGCCCCCGACAGGGGGTTTTCTCGAACACCGGGGAGCTGTTTTTT

d_call: TRBD2
j_call: TRBJ2-6
v_call: TRBV29-1
clone_size: .
cdr3_aa: CSVAPSGRAGANVLTF
cdr3_nt: TGCAGCGTGGCCCCCTCAGGGAGGGCTGGGGCCAACGTCCTGACTTTC

d_call: .
j_call: TRBJ1-2
v_call: TRBV30
clone_size: .
cdr3_aa: CAWSVRGYGYTF
cdr3_nt: TGTGCCTGGAGTGTACGGGGGTATGGCTACACCTTC

d_call: TRBD1
j_call: TRBJ2-3
v_call: TRBV5-1
clone_size: .
cdr3_aa: CASSLGQGAITDTQYF
cdr3_nt: TGCGCCAGCAGCTTGGGGCAGGGGGCGATCACAGATACGCAGTATTTT

d_call: TRBD1
j_call: TRBJ2-1
v_call: TRBV5-6
clone_size: .
cdr3_aa: CASSGLHRDRGHNEQFF
cdr3_nt: TGTGCCAGCAGCGGACTTCACCGGGACAGGGGGCACAATGAGCAGTTCTTC

d_call: TRBD2
j_call: TRBJ2-1
v_call: TRBV13
clone_size: .
cdr3_aa: CASSSRLAGAYNEQFF
cdr3_nt: TGTGCCAGCAGCTCAAGACTAGCGGGAGCCTACAATGAGCAGTTCTTC

d_call: TRBD2
j_call: TRBJ2-1
v_call: TRBV30
clone_size: .
cdr3_aa: CAWRVLAGGNEQFF
cdr3_nt: TGTGCCTGGAGGGTACTAGCGGGGGGGAATGAGCAGTTCTTC

d_call: .
j_call: TRBJ1-4
v_call: TRBV9
clone_size: .
cdr3_aa: CASSVGREYNEKLFF
cdr3_nt: TGTGCCAGCAGCGTAGGAAGGGAGTATAATGAAAAACTGTTTTTT

d_call: .
j_call: TRBJ2-7
v_call: TRBV5-1
clone_size: .
cdr3_aa: CASSLGLAIHEQYF
cdr3_nt: TGCGCCAGCAGCTTGGGGCTAGCGATCCACGAGCAGTACTTC

d_call: TRBD2
j_call: TRBJ2-3
v_call: TRBV7-9
clone_size: .
cdr3_aa: CASSPPRGRGGAGDTQYF
cdr3_nt: TGTGCCAGCAGCCCCCCCCGGGGTCGCGGGGGGGCCGGGGATACGCAGTATTTT

d_call: TRBD1
j_call: TRBJ2-7
v_call: TRBV18
clone_size: .
cdr3_aa: CASSAGQVTSYEQYF
cdr3_nt: TGTGCCAGCTCAGCGGGACAGGTGACCTCCTACGAGCAGTACTTC

d_call: TRBD1
j_call: TRBJ2-1
v_call: TRBV6-6
clone_size: .
cdr3_aa: CASSLPGQGLYEQFF
cdr3_nt: TGTGCCAGCAGTTTACCGGGACAGGGGCTCTATGAGCAGTTCTTC

d_call: .
j_call: TRBJ2-1
v_call: TRBV2
clone_size: .
cdr3_aa: CASSERFVGVTNEQFF
cdr3_nt: TGTGCCAGCAGTGAGAGGTTTGTCGGGGTTACCAATGAGCAGTTCTTC

d_call: TRBD1
j_call: TRBJ2-5
v_call: TRBV5-1
clone_size: .
cdr3_aa: CASSPGRGRQTQYF
cdr3_nt: TGCGCCAGCAGCCCTGGTAGGGGGCGACAGACCCAGTACTTC

d_call: TRBD2
j_call: TRBJ2-5
v_call: TRBV27
clone_size: few
cdr3_aa: CASSPIAGGQGTQYF
cdr3_nt: TGTGCCAGCAGTCCCATCGCGGGGGGCCAGGGGACCCAGTACTTC

d_call: TRBD2
j_call: TRBJ2-1
v_call: TRBV9
clone_size: few
cdr3_aa: CASSVVGEGIGNEQFF
cdr3_nt: TGTGCCAGCAGCGTAGTGGGGGAGGGTATCGGCAATGAGCAGTTCTTC

d_call: TRBD1
j_call: TRBJ2-7
v_call: TRBV11-2
clone_size: .
cdr3_aa: CASSLAVGQGMYF
cdr3_nt: TGTGCCAGCAGCTTAGCGGTGGGACAGGGGATGTACTTC

d_call: TRBD1
j_call: TRBJ2-5
v_call: TRBV5-1
clone_size: .
cdr3_aa: CASSLGQGTQYF
cdr3_nt: TGCGCCAGCAGCTTGGGACAGGGGACCCAGTACTTC

d_call: .
j_call: TRBJ2-1
v_call: TRBV29-1
clone_size: .
cdr3_aa: CSVLEGKGNEQFF
cdr3_nt: TGCAGCGTTTTGGAGGGAAAAGGCAATGAGCAGTTCTTC

d_call: .
j_call: TRBJ2-7
v_call: TRBV21-1
clone_size: once
cdr3_aa: CASSEDTAYEQYF
cdr3_nt: TGTGCCAGCAGCGAGGACACTGCCTACGAGCAGTACTTC

d_call: TRBD1
j_call: TRBJ2-2
v_call: TRBV9
clone_size: .
cdr3_aa: CASSVWEGQGAPGELFF
cdr3_nt: TGTGCCAGCAGCGTATGGGAGGGACAGGGGGCACCCGGGGAGCTGTTTTTT

d_call: TRBD1
j_call: TRBJ2-7
v_call: TRBV19
clone_size: once
cdr3_aa: CATRGQGAYEQYF
cdr3_nt: TGTGCCACTAGGGGACAGGGGGCTTACGAGCAGTACTTC

d_call: .
j_call: TRBJ2-1
v_call: TRBV29-1
clone_size: .
cdr3_aa: CSVEGEATYNEQFF
cdr3_nt: TGCAGCGTTGAAGGGGAGGCTACCTACAATGAGCAGTTCTTC

d_call: TRBD2
j_call: TRBJ2-1
v_call: TRBV5-5
clone_size: .
cdr3_aa: CASSISGTRYDEQFF
cdr3_nt: TGTGCCAGCAGCATCTCCGGGACTAGGTATGATGAGCAGTTCTTC

d_call: TRBD1
j_call: TRBJ2-5
v_call: TRBV11-2
clone_size: .
cdr3_aa: CASSLTGQFTQYF
cdr3_nt: TGTGCCAGCAGCTTAACGGGACAGTTCACCCAGTACTTC

d_call: .
j_call: TRBJ1-5
v_call: TRBV28
clone_size: once
cdr3_aa: CASSLLPRARNQPQHF
cdr3_nt: TGTGCCAGCAGTTTATTACCCAGGGCCCGCAATCAGCCCCAGCATTTT

d_call: TRBD1
j_call: TRBJ2-7
v_call: TRBV19
clone_size: once
cdr3_aa: CASSPGTGGYEQYF
cdr3_nt: TGTGCCAGTAGTCCCGGGACAGGGGGGTACGAGCAGTACTTC

d_call: .
j_call: TRBJ1-5
v_call: TRBV19
clone_size: .
cdr3_aa: CASSISLGHSNQPQHF
cdr3_nt: TGTGCCAGTAGTATATCTCTGGGACATAGCAATCAGCCCCAGCATTTT

d_call: TRBD2
j_call: TRBJ2-7
v_call: TRBV27
clone_size: .
cdr3_aa: CASSSKTSGRYNYEQYF
cdr3_nt: TGTGCCAGCAGTTCCAAAACTAGCGGGAGATACAACTACGAGCAGTACTTC

d_call: .
j_call: TRBJ1-6
v_call: TRBV2
clone_size: .
cdr3_aa: CASSIQGPYNSPLHF
cdr3_nt: TGTGCCAGCAGTATCCAGGGGCCCTATAATTCACCCCTCCACTTT

d_call: .
j_call: TRBJ1-1
v_call: TRBV21-1
clone_size: once
cdr3_aa: CASSKEYRRAAEAFF
cdr3_nt: TGTGCCAGCAGCAAAGAATATCGGAGGGCGGCTGAAGCTTTCTTT

d_call: .
j_call: TRBJ1-1
v_call: TRBV5-4
clone_size: .
cdr3_aa: CASSSGLVNTEAFF
cdr3_nt: TGTGCCAGCAGCTCGGGACTCGTGAACACTGAAGCTTTCTTT

d_call: .
j_call: TRBJ2-7
v_call: TRBV6-5
clone_size: .
cdr3_aa: CASSYQGTSHEQYF
cdr3_nt: TGTGCCAGCAGTTACCAGGGGACATCCCACGAGCAGTACTTC

d_call: .
j_call: TRBJ1-1
v_call: TRBV12-5
clone_size: .
cdr3_aa: CASGPGLSSTEAFF
cdr3_nt: TGTGCTAGTGGTCCCGGACTATCGTCCACTGAAGCTTTCTTT

d_call: TRBD1
j_call: TRBJ2-7
v_call: TRBV7-2
clone_size: .
cdr3_aa: CASSPQAGTGGFEQYF
cdr3_nt: TGTGCCAGCTCCCCCCAGGCCGGGACAGGGGGCTTCGAGCAGTACTTC

d_call: TRBD1
j_call: TRBJ2-7
v_call: TRBV9
clone_size: once
cdr3_aa: CASSEGQGYEQYF
cdr3_nt: TGTGCCAGCAGCGAGGGACAGGGCTACGAGCAGTACTTC

d_call: TRBD1
j_call: TRBJ1-1
v_call: TRBV19
clone_size: .
cdr3_aa: CASSIKGQGVEAFF
cdr3_nt: TGTGCCAGTAGTATTAAGGGACAGGGGGTTGAAGCTTTCTTT